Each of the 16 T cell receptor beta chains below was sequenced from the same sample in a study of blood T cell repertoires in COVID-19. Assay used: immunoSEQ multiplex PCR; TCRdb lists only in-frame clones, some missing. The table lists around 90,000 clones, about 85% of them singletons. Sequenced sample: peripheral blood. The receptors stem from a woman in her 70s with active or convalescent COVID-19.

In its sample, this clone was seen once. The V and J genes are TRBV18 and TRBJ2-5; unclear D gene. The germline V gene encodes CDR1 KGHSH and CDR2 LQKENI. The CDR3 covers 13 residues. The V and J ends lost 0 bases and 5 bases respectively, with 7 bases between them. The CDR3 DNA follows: TGTGCCAGCTCACCACCGTCTTCGGAGACCCAGTACTTC. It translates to CASSPPSSETQYF.

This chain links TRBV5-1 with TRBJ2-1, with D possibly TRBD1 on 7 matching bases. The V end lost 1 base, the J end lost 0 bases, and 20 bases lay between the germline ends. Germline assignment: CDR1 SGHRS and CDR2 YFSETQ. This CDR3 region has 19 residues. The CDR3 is CASSLYPSQGGSSYNEQFF. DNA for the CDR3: TGCGCCAGCAGCTTGTACCCCTCGCAGGGGGGAAGCTCCTACAATGAGCAGTTCTTC.

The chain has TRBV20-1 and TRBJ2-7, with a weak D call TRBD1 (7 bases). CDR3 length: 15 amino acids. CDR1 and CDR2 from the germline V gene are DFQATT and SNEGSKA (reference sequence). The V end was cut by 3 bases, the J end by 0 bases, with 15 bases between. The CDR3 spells CSASGPGGRSYEQYF. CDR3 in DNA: TGCAGTGCTAGTGGACCAGGGGGGCGCTCCTACGAGCAGTACTTC.

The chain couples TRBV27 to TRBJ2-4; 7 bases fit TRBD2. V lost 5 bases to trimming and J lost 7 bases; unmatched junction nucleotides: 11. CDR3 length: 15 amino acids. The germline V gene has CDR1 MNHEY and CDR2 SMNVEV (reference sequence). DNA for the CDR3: TGTGCCAGCAGTCCCACCCGGGGGAGGGGCAACATTCAGTACTTC. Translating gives CASSPTRGRGNIQYF.

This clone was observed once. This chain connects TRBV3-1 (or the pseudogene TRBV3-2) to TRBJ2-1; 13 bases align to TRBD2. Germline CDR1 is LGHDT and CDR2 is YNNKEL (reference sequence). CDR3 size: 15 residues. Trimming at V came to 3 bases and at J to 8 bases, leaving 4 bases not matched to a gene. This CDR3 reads CASSHTSGGVYEQFF. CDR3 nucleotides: TGTGCCAGCAGCCATACTAGCGGGGGGGTCTATGAGCAGTTCTTC.

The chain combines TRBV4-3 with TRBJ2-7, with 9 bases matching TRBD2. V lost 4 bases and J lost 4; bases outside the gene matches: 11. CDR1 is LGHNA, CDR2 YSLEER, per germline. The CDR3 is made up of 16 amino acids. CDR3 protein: CASSLPRRGGPYEQYF. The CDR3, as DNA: TGCGCCAGCAGCCTGCCTCGGCGGGGGGGCCCTTACGAGCAGTACTTC.

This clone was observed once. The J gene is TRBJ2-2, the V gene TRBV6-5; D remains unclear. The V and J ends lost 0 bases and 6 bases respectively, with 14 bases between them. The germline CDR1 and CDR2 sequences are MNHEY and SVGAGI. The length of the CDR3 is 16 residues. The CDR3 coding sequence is TGTGCCAGCAGTTACTCGAGTCCGTCCCCTGCCGGGGAGCTGTTTTTT. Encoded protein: CASSYSSPSPAGELFF.

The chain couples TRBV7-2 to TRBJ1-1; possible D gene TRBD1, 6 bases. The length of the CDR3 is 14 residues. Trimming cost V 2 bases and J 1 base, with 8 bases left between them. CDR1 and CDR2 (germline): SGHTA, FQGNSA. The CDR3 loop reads CASSLSRGNTEAFF. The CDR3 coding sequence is TGTGCCAGCAGCTTATCCAGGGGGAACACTGAAGCTTTCTTT.

DNA for the CDR3: TGTGCCAGCGGGTCCAGGGGAGATGGCTACACCTTC. Its translation: CASGSRGDGYTF. V and J are TRBV28 and TRBJ1-2, with a weak D call TRBD1 (6 bases). Deletions cut 8 bases from V and 6 bases from J, with 13 bases between. This CDR3 is 12 amino acids long. Germline-derived CDR1 and CDR2 are MDHEN and SYDVKM.

The DNA of the CDR3 is TGTGCCAGCAGCCCGCGTACCTATGGCTACACCTTC. Translated, it gives CASSPRTYGYTF. The V gene is TRBV6-5, the J gene TRBJ1-2; no reliable D call. This CDR3 spans 12 amino acids. The germline CDR1 and CDR2 sequences are MNHEY and SVGAGI. V was shortened by 6 bases and J by 4 bases, with 9 bases between the two germline ends.

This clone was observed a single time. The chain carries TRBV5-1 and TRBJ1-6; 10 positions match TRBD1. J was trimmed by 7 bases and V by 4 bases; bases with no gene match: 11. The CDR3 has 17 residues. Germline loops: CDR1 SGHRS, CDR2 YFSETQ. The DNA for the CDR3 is TGCGCCAGCAGCCTCATGCCCCCGGGACAGGGGAATTCACCCCTCCACTTT. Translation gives CASSLMPPGQGNSPLHF.

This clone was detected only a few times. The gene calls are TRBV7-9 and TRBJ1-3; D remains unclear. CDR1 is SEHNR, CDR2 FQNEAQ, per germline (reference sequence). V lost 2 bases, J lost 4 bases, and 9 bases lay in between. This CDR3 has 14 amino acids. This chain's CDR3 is CASSLLTAGNTIYF. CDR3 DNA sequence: TGTGCCAGCAGCTTACTCACAGCAGGAAACACCATATATTTT.

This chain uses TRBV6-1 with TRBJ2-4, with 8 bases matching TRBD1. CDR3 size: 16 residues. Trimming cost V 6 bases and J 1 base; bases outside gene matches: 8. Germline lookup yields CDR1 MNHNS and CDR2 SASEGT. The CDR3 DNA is TGTGCCAGCAGCGAATACAGGGGGTCGGCCAAAAACATTCAGTACTTC. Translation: CASSEYRGSAKNIQYF.

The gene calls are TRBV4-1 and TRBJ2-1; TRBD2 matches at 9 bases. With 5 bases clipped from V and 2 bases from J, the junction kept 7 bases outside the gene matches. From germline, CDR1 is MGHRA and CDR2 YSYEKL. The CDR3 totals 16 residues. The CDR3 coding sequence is TGCGCCAGCAGCAAACTGACTAGCGGTCCCTACAATGAGCAGTTCTTC. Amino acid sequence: CASSKLTSGPYNEQFF.

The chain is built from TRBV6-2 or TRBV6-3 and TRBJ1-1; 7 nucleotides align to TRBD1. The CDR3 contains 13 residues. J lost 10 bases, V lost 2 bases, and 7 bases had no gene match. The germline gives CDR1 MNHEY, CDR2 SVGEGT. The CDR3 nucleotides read TGTGCCAGCAGTTACCAGACAGGGTTGGGAGCTTTCTTT. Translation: CASSYQTGLGAFF.

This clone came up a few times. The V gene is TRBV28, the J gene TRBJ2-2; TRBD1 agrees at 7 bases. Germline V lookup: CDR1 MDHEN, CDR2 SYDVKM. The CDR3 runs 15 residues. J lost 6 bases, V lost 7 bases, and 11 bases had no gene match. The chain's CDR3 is CASNKLRQGAGELFF. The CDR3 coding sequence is TGTGCCAGCAATAAGTTGCGACAGGGCGCCGGGGAGCTGTTTTTT.